The 10 T cell receptor beta chains reported below all come from one sample, sequenced in a study of neurological immune-mediated disorders. TCRdb reprocessed the 5' RACE reads via MiXCR and lists one record per CDR3 protein. The repertoire has 71,000 or so distinct CDR3 sequences, roughly 4.7% of them found once; the top ten carry roughly 2.2%. Material for sequencing was PBMCs. The receptor set was obtained from a woman aged 25 to 45 with multiple sclerosis.

This clonotype was detected many times. The rearrangement joins TRBV20-1 to TRBJ2-7; 9 bases map to TRBD2. J gave up 5 bases and V 5 bases, and 7 bases lay outside the gene matches. Germline CDR1 DFQATT, CDR2 SNEGSKA (reference sequence). The CDR3 extends over 13 amino acids. The CDR3 DNA is TGCAGTGCTCCCCGCGGGGGGGGCGACGAGCAGTACTTC. Translation gives CSAPRGGGDEQYF.

The chain employs TRBV24-1 and TRBJ1-5; possible D gene TRBD1, 6 bases. Trimming stripped 8 bases from V and 1 base from J, with 14 bases between. The CDR3 covers 15 residues. Germline lookup yields CDR1 KGHDR and CDR2 SFDVKD. The CDR3 sequence is CATKDPGTSNQPQHF. As DNA, the CDR3 is TGTGCCACCAAGGACCCAGGGACAAGCAATCAGCCCCAGCATTTT.

This clonotype was found many times. The chain employs TRBV7-9 and TRBJ2-7, with 11 bases identical to TRBD2. The CDR3 consists of 16 residues. The germline V gene has CDR1 SEHNR and CDR2 FQNEAQ (reference sequence). The ends lost 5 bases at V and 3 bases at J; junction bases unmatched: 9. The CDR3: CASSGASGRPLYEQYF. As DNA, the CDR3 is TGTGCCAGCAGCGGAGCTAGCGGGAGGCCTCTCTACGAGCAGTACTTC.

This clonotype was observed many times. V usage is TRBV12-3 or TRBV12-4 and J usage is TRBJ1-6; no firm D call. The V and J ends lost 1 base and 7 bases respectively, with 5 bases between them. The CDR3 spans 13 residues. The CDR3 DNA reads TGTGCCAGCAGTTTAGTCTCGAATTCACCCCTCCACTTT. This translates into CASSLVSNSPLHF.

This clonotype was seen ten or more times. The gene calls are TRBV27 and TRBJ2-7, with D possibly TRBD2 on 6 matching bases. Germline V gives CDR1 MNHEY, CDR2 SMNVEV (reference sequence). CDR3 length equals 14 residues. The V and J ends lost 6 bases and 6 bases respectively, with 18 bases between them. The CDR3 region is CASSSGTSSGEQYF. Here the CDR3 DNA reads TGTGCCAGCAGCTCCGGGACTTCCAGCGGCGAGCAGTACTTC.

This clonotype has ten or more counts. The chain employs TRBV20-1 and TRBJ2-2; D remains unclear. CDR1 is DFQATT and CDR2 is SNEGSKA in the germline V gene (reference sequence). The CDR3 runs to 13 residues. The germline V and J ends were trimmed by 6 bases and 2 bases, with 10 bases remaining between them. CDR3 loop: CSAYSINTGELFF. The DNA of the CDR3 is TGCAGTGCCTACTCAATTAACACCGGGGAGCTGTTTTTT.

This clonotype was picked up a small number of times. V gene TRBV3-1 combines with J gene TRBJ2-4, with TRBD1 as a possible D gene (5 bases). Germline V lookup: CDR1 LGHDT, CDR2 YNNKEL (reference sequence). The CDR3 runs 17 residues. V lost 4 bases and J lost 3, with 19 bases in between. CDR3 coding DNA: TGTGCCAGCAGCCCGCGACAGCCTACCTCAGACAAAAACATTCAGTACTTC. It encodes CASSPRQPTSDKNIQYF.

This clonotype was recorded many times. V gene TRBV5-1 combines with J gene TRBJ2-7; 13 bases agree with TRBD2. The germline V gene has CDR1 SGHRS and CDR2 YFSETQ. The trim removed 6 bases at V and 2 bases at J, leaving 8 bases unmatched. There are 16 residues in the CDR3. The CDR3 DNA follows: TGCGCCAGCATCGAAGAACTAGCGGGGGGGCCCTACGAGCAGTACGTC. It translates to CASIEELAGGPYEQYV.

This clonotype was counted many times. The gene calls are TRBV2 and TRBJ1-5; D remains ambiguous. Germline values: CDR1 SNHLY, CDR2 FYNNEI. The V gene lost 3 bases and the J gene lost 2 bases, with 11 bases spanning the gap. The CDR3 length is 15 residues. The CDR3 nucleotides read TGTGCCAGCAGTGACGGAGGGTATGGCAATCAGCCCCAGCATTTT. The encoded protein is CASSDGGYGNQPQHF.

This clonotype was counted many times. The V call is TRBV12-3 or TRBV12-4, the J call TRBJ2-3; D might be TRBD1 (5 bases). The CDR3 runs to 15 residues. The V end lost 5 bases, the J end lost 2 bases, and 14 bases lay between the germline ends. Here the CDR3 DNA reads TGTGCCAGCAGTCCCCAGGGCAGCAACACAGATACGCAGTATTTT. Residues: CASSPQGSNTDTQYF.